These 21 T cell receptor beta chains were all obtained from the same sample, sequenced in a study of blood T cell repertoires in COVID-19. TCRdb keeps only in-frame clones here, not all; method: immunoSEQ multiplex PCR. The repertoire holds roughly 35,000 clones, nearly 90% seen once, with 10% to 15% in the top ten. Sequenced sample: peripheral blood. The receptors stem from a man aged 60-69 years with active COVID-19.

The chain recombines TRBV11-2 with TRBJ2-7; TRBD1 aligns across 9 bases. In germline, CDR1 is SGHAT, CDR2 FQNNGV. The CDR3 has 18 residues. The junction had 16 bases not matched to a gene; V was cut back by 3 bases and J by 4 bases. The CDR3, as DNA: TGTGCCAGCAGCTTCCCGCAACCCTACAGGGGGCCGCAATACGAGCAGTACTTC. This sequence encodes CASSFPQPYRGPQYEQYF.

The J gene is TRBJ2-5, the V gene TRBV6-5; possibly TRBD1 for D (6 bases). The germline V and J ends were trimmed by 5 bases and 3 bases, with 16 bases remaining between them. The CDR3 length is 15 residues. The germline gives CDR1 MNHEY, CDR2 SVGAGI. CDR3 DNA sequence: TGTGCCAGCAGTCGAGCCGGGACACAAAAAGAGACCCAGTACTTC. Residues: CASSRAGTQKETQYF.

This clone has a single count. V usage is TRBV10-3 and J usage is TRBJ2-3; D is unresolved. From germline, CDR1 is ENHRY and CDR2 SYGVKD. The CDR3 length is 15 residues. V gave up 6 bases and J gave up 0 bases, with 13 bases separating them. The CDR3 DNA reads TGTGCCATCAGGTCTGGCGGTCCAAGCACAGATACGCAGTATTTT. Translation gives CAIRSGGPSTDTQYF.

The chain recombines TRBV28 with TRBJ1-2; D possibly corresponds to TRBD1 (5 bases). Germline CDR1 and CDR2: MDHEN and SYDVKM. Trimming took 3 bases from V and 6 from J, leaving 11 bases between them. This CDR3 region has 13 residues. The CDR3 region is CASSLVGGDGYTF. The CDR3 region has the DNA TGTGCCAGCAGTTTGGTCGGGGGAGATGGCTACACCTTC.

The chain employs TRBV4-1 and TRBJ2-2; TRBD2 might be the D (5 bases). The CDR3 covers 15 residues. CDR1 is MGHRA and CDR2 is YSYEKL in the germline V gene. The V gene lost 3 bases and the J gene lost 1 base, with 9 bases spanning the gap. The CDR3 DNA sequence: TGCGCCAGCAGCCACGGGGTCGAGAACACCGGGGAGCTGTTTTTT. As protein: CASSHGVENTGELFF.

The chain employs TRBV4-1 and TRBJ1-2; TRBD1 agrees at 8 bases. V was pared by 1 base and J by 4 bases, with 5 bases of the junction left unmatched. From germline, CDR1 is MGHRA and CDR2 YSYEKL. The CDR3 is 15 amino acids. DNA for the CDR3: TGCGCCAGCAGCCAAGCCCAGGGGGCCGGCTATGGCTACACCTTC. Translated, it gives CASSQAQGAGYGYTF.

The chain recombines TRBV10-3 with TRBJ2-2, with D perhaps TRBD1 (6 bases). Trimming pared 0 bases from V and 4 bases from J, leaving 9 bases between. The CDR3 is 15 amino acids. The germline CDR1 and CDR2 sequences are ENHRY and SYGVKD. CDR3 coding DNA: TGTGCCATCAGTGAGTCGACAGGCTTCACCGGGGAGCTGTTTTTT. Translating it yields CAISESTGFTGELFF.

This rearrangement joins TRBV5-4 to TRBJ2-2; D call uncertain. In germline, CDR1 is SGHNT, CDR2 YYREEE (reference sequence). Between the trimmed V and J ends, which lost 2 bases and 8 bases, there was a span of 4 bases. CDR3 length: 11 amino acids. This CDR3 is CASSFLGELFF. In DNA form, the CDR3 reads TGTGCCAGCAGCTTTTTAGGGGAGCTGTTTTTT. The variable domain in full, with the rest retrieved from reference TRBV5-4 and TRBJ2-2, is ETGVTQSPTHLIKTRGQQVTLRCSSQSGHNTVSWYQQALGQGPQFIFQYYREEENGRGNFPPRFSGLQFPNYSSELNVNALELDDSALYLCASSFLGELFFGEGSRLTVL.

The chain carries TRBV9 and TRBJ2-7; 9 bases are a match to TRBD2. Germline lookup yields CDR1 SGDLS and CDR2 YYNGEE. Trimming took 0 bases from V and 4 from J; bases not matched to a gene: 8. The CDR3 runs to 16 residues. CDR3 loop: CASSVEVSGRLYEQYF. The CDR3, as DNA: TGTGCCAGCAGCGTAGAGGTTAGCGGGAGATTATACGAGCAGTACTTC.

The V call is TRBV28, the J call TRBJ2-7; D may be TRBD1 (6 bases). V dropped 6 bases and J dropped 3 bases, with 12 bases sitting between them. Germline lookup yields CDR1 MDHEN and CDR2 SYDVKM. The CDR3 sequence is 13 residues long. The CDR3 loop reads CASRDRDNYEQYF. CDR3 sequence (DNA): TGTGCCAGCAGAGACCGGGACAACTACGAGCAGTACTTC. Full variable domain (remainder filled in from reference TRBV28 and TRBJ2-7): DVKVTQSSRYLVKRTGEKVFLECVQDMDHENMFWYRQDPGLGLRLIYFSYDVKMKEKGDIPEGYSVSREKKERFSLILESASTNQTSMYLCASRDRDNYEQYFGPGTRLTVT.

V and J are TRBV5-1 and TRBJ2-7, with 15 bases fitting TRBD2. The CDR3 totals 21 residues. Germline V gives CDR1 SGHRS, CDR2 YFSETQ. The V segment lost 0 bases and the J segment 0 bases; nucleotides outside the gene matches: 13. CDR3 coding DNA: TGCGCCAGCAGCTTGGTACCTCAGGGACTAGCGGGAGGCGGAAGCTCCTACGAGCAGTACTTC. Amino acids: CASSLVPQGLAGGGSSYEQYF.

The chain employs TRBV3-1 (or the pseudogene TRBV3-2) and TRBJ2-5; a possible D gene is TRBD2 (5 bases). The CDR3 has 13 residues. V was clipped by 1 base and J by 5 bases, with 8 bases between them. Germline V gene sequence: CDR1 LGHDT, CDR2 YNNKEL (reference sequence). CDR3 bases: TGTGCCAGCAGCCAAGGGGGAGCTGAGACCCAGTACTTC. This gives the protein CASSQGGAETQYF.

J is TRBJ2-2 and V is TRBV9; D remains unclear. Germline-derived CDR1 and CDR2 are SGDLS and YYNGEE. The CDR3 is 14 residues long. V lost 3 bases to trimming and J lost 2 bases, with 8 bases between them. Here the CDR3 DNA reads TGTGCCAGCAGCGCGGCGGTTAACACCGGGGAGCTGTTTTTT. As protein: CASSAAVNTGELFF.

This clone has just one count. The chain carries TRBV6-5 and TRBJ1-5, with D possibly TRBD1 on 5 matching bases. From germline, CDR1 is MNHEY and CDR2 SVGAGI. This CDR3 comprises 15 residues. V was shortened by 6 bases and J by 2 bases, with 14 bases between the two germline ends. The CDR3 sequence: CASRDRDLGNQPQHF. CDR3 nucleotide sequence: TGTGCCAGCAGAGACAGAGATTTGGGCAATCAGCCCCAGCATTTT.

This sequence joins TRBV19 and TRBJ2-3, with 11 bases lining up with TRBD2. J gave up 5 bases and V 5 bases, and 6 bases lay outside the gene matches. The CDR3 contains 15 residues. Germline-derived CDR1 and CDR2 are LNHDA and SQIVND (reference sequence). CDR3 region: CASSFLAGGGDTQYF. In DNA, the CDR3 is TGTGCCAGTAGTTTCTTAGCGGGAGGGGGAGATACGCAGTATTTT.

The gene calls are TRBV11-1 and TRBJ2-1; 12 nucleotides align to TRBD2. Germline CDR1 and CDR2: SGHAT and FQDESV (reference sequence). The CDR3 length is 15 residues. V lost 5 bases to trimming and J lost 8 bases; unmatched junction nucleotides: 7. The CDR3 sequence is CASSTGLAGTDEQFF. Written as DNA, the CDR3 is TGTGCCAGCAGCACGGGACTAGCGGGTACAGATGAGCAGTTCTTC.

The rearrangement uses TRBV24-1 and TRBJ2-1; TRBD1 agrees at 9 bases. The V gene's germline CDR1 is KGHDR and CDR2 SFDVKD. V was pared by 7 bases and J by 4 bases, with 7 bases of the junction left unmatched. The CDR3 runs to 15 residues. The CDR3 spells CATRLKTGGYNEQFF. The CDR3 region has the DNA TGTGCCACCAGGTTGAAGACAGGGGGGTACAATGAGCAGTTCTTC.

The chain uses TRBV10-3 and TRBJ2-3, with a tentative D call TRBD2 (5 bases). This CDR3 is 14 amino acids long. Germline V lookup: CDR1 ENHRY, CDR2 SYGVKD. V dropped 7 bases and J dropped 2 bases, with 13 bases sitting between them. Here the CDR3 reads CAIKLEDATDTQYF. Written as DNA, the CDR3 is TGTGCCATCAAGCTGGAGGATGCCACAGATACGCAGTATTTT.

The CDR3: CASSQGLAGSSYEQYF. DNA for the CDR3: TGTGCCAGCAGCCAAGGCCTAGCGGGGTCCTCCTACGAGCAGTACTTC. J is TRBJ2-7 and V is TRBV4-2; 9 bases fit TRBD2. Germline V gene sequence: CDR1 LGHNA, CDR2 YNFKEQ. Trimming removed 1 base from V and 0 bases from J; junction bases left unmatched: 4. The CDR3 has 16 amino acids.

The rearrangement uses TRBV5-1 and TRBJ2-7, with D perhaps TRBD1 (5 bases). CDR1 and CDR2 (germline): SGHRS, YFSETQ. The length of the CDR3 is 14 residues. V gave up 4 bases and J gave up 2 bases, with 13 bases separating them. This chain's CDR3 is CASSPQGETYEQYF. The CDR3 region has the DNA TGCGCCAGCAGCCCCCAGGGTGAAACCTACGAGCAGTACTTC.

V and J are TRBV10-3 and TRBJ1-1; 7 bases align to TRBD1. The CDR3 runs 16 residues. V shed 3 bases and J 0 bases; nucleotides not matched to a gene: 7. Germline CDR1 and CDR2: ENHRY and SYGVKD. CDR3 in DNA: TGTGCCATCAGTGATGGAGGGACAGTCATGAACACTGAAGCTTTCTTT. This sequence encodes CAISDGGTVMNTEAFF.